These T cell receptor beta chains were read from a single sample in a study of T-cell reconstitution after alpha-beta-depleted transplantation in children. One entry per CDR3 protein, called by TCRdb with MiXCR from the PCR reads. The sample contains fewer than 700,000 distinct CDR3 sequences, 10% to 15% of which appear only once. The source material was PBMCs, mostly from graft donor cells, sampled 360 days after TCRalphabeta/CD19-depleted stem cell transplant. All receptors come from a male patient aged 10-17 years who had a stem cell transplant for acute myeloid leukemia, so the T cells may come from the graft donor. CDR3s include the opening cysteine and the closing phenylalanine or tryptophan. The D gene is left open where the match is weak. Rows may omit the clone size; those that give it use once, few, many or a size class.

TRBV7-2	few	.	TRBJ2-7	CASSPKFSYEQYF	TGTGCCAGCAGCCCCAAGTTCTCCTACGAGCAGTACTTC
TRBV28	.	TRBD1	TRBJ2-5	CASGGQGISETQYF	TGTGCCAGCGGGGGACAGGGAATCTCAGAGACCCAGTACTTC
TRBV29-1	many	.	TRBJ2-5	CSVARVEETQYF	TGCAGCGTTGCGCGGGTGGAAGAGACCCAGTACTTC
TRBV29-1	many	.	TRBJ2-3	CSVRGLTDTQYF	TGCAGCGTGAGGGGACTCACAGATACGCAGTATTTT
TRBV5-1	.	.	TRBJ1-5	CASSLGFKVVDHQPQHF	TGCGCCAGCAGCTTGGGGTTCAAGGTGGTGGACCATCAGCCCCAGCATTTT
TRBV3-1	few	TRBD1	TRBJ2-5	CASSQGIGGLETQYF	TGTGCCAGCAGCCAAGGGATAGGGGGCCTAGAGACCCAGTACTTC
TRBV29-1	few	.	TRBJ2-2	CSASTGPGNTGELFF	TGCAGCGCATCCACGGGGCCCGGGAACACCGGGGAGCTGTTTTTT
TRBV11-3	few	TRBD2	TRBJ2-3	CASSGSWAGETDTQYF	TGTGCCAGCAGTGGAAGTTGGGCGGGAGAGACAGATACGCAGTATTTT
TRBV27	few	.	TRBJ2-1	CASPTLTRGFF	TGTGCCAGCCCTACCTTGACTAGAGGGTTCTTC
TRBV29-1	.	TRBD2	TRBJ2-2	CSASNRHGGATGELFF	TGCAGCGCCTCGAACAGACACGGGGGGGCGACCGGGGAGCTGTTTTTT
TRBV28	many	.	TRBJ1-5	CASSLPSGGRSNQPQHF	TGTGCCAGCAGTTTGCCCAGTGGCGGCAGGAGCAATCAGCCCCAGCATTTT
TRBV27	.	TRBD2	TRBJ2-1	CASSLLSGRINEQFF	TGTGCCAGCAGTCTCTTGAGCGGGAGGATCAATGAGCAGTTCTTC
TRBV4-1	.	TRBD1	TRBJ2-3	CASSKKDRGPQDTQYF	TGCGCCAGCAGCAAAAAGGACAGGGGCCCACAAGATACGCAGTATTTT
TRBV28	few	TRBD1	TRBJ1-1	CASSFHTGVGTEAFF	TGTGCCAGCAGTTTCCATACAGGGGTAGGAACTGAAGCTTTCTTT
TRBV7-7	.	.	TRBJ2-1	CASSQSGTPSSYNEQFF	TGTGCTAGCAGCCAATCCGGGACACCGAGCTCCTACAATGAGCAGTTCTTC
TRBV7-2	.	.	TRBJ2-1	CASSPTRPNEQFF	TGTGCCAGCAGCCCAACCCGACCAAATGAGCAGTTCTTC
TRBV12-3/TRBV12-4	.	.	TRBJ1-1	CASGNRVMNTEAFF	TGTGCCAGCGGCAACAGGGTGATGAACACTGAAGCTTTCTTT
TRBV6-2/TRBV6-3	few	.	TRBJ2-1	CASSYLDPQGGEQFF	TGTGCCAGCAGTTACTTGGATCCGCAGGGTGGTGAGCAGTTCTTC
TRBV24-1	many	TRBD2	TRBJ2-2	CATSESALAGPPGELFF	TGTGCCACCAGTGAGTCGGCTCTAGCGGGTCCCCCGGGGGAGCTGTTTTTT
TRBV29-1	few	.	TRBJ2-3	CSGELGGTDTQYF	TGCAGCGGGGAGCTGGGGGGCACAGATACGCAGTATTTT
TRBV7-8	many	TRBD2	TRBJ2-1	CASAPARTSLHNEQFF	TGTGCCAGCGCCCCAGCGAGGACTAGCCTACACAATGAGCAGTTCTTC
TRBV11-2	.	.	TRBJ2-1	CASSLVLEYNEQFF	TGTGCCAGCAGCTTAGTTCTAGAGTACAATGAGCAGTTCTTC
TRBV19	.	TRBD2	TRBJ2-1	CASSPVGTSNYNEQFF	TGTGCCAGTAGTCCCGTCGGGACTAGTAACTACAATGAGCAGTTCTTC
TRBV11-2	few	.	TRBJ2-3	CASSLVGLFTDTQYF	TGTGCCAGCAGCTTAGTGGGCCTTTTCACAGATACGCAGTATTTT
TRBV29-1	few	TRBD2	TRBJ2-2	CSVGLAGGVTGELFF	TGCAGCGTTGGATTAGCGGGAGGGGTCACCGGGGAGCTGTTTTTT
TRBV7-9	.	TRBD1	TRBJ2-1	CASSSRRDREYNEQFF	TGTGCCAGCAGTTCGAGGCGCGACAGGGAGTACAATGAGCAGTTCTTC
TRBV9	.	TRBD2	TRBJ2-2	CASSVGPSGRALNTGELFF	TGTGCCAGCAGCGTAGGGCCGAGCGGGAGGGCCTTGAACACCGGGGAGCTGTTTTTT